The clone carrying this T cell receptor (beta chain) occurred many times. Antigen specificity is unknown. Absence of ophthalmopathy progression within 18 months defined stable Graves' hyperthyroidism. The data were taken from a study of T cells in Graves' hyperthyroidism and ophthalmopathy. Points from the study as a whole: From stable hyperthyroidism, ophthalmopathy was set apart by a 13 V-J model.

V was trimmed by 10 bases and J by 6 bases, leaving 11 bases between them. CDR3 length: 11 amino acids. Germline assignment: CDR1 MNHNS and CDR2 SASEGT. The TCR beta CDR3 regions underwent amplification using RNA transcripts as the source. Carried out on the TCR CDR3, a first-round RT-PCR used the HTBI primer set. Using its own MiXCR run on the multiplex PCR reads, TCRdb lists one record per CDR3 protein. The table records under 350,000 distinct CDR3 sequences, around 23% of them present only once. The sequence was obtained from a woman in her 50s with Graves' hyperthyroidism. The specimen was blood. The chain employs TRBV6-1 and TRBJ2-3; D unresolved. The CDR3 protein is CATFSWDTQYF. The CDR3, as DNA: TGTGCCACCTTCTCCTGGGATACGCAGTATTTT.